This entry is about one T cell receptor (beta chain). No antigen is known for it. Using immunoSEQ multiplex PCR, the repertoire was profiled, and TCRdb retains in-frame clones only, with some absent. The data show 300,000 to 400,000 clones, with 88% seen just once and 0.9% to 1% held by the top ten. This sample is drawn from a study of cytomegalovirus exposure and HLA in healthy donors. Study-level points and caveats: According to a subsequent analysis, TCR clusters from the first cohort were inclined to appear together in the roughly 110 validation repertoires. Many donors carried some public TCRs, although rarity characterized most TCR sequences.

The material sequenced was PBMCs. This receptor was obtained from a man aged 30 to 39 in good health and CMV-seronegative.

The CDR3 DNA is TGTGCCAGTAGGCCGGCGGACAGTAGCAATCAGCCCCAGCATTTT. Amino acids: CASRPADSSNQPQHF. The rearrangement joins TRBV19 to TRBJ1-5; tentatively, D is TRBD1 (6 bases). This CDR3 has 15 residues. Trimming took 6 bases from V and 0 from J, leaving 12 bases between them. Per germline, CDR1 LNHDA and CDR2 SQIVND (reference sequence).